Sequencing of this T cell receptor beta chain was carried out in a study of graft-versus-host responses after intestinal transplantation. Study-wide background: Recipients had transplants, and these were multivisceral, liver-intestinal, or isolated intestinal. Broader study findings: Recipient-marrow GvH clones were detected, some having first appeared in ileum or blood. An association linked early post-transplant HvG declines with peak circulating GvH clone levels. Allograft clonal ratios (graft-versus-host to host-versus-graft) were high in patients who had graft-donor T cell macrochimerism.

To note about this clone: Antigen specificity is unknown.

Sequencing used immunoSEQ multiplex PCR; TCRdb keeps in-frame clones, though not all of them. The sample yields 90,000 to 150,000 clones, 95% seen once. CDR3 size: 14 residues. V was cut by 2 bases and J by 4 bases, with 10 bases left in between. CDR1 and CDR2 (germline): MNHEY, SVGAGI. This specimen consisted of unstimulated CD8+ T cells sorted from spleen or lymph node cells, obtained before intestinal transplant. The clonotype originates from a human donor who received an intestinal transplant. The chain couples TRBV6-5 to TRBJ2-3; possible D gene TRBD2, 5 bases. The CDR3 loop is CASSYGLAADTQYF. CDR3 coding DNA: TGTGCCAGCAGTTACGGTCTAGCCGCAGATACGCAGTATTTT.